This TCR beta chain was obtained from a study of identical twins. Template switching created a universal primer site, and the cDNA included unique molecular identifiers. TCRdb reprocessed the 5' RACE reads with MiXCR, giving one entry per CDR3 protein. The table shows about 470,000 distinct CDR3 sequences, with 20% to 30% occurring only once. The CDR3 covers 14 residues. V lost 0 bases to trimming and J lost 6 bases, with 11 bases between them. Looked up from germline, CDR1 is SGDLS and CDR2 is YYNGEE. Whole-study results and caveats: Models underestimated out-of-frame TCR alpha sharing in monozygotic twins.

This clonotype occurred a few times. What it binds is not known. A further study also used this sample, focusing on T cells expressing NK-cell markers. This second study says: HCMV seropositivity characterized most of the eight sequenced donors, and seronegativity one. A few donors' CD3+CD56-NKG2C+ cells were dominated by the same clonotypes.

The TCR sequence derives from a woman in her late teens or twenties in good health. The sequencing input was CD4+ T cells sorted from blood. The J gene is TRBJ2-3, the V gene TRBV9, with D tentatively TRBD2 (6 bases). CDR3 residues: CASSVVSSADTQYF. The CDR3 DNA follows: TGTGCCAGCAGCGTAGTTTCTAGCGCCGATACGCAGTATTTT.